This T cell receptor (beta chain) was sequenced in a study of shared clonotypes between healthy human individuals. Notes on the study in general: Non-shared clonotypes showed lower generation probabilities than clonotypes common to all four donors.

Positively selected for CCR7, the CD45RO-negative cells used as naive CD8 cells excluded terminally differentiated effector memory CD45RA+ cells. A note on this clone: Its cognate antigen is unknown.

From germline, CDR1 is SGHVS and CDR2 FNYEAQ. J was trimmed by 4 bases and V by 5 bases; bases with no gene match: 7. The CDR3 sequence is 15 residues long. TCRdb's copy holds only in-frame clones and misses some; the assay was immunoSEQ multiplex PCR. The sample records around 1.9 million clones, about 93% being singletons. The chain couples TRBV7-6 to TRBJ2-3; 9 nucleotides match TRBD2. The specimen was naive CD8+ T cells from PBMCs. The receptor comes from a man aged 18 to 35 in good health. Some clones in this sample may be carry-over from other donors' samples. The CDR3 sequence: CASSPWREGPDTQYF. The CDR3 region has the DNA TGTGCCAGCAGCCCCTGGCGGGAGGGCCCAGATACGCAGTATTTT.